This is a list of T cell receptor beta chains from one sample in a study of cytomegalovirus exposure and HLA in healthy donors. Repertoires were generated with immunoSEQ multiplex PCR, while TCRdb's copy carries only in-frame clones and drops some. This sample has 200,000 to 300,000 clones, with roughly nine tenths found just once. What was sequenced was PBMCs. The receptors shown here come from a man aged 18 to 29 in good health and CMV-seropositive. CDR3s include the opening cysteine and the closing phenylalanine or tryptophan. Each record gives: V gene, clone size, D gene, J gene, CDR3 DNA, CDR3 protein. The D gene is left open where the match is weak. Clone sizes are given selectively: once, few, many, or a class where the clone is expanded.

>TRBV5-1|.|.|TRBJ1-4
TGCGCCAGCAGCCGAAATTTGGAAGAAAAACTGTTTTTT
CASSRNLEEKLFF
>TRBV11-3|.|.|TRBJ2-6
TGTGCCAGCAGCCCCGGACAGTCTGGGGCCAACGTCCTGACTTTC
CASSPGQSGANVLTF
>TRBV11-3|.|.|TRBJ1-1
TGTGCCAGCAGCTTAGCCGCAGGGACGAACACTGAAGCTTTCTTT
CASSLAAGTNTEAFF
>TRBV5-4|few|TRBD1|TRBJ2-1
TGTGCCAGCAGCCTTGACAGGGCCCGGGGAGAGCAGTTCTTC
CASSLDRARGEQFF
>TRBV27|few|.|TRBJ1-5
TGTGCCAGCAGTCTCCATCCGGGGCAAAGACAGCCCCAGCATTTT
CASSLHPGQRQPQHF
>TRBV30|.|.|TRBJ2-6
TGTGCCTGGAGGCGAAGGAGCTCTGGGGCCAACGTCCTGACTTTC
CAWRRRSSGANVLTF
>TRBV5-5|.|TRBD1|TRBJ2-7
TGTGCCAGCAGCTTGGGAGGCGGACAGGGGCACGAGCAGTACTTC
CASSLGGGQGHEQYF
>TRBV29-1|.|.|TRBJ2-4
TGCAGCGTTAGGGTGTCTAACATTCAGTACTTC
CSVRVSNIQYF
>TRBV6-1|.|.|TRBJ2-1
TGTGCCAGCAGTGTGGACGAGGCACGGGATGAGCAGTTCTTC
CASSVDEARDEQFF
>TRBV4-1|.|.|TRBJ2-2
TGCGCCAGCAGTGAGCCGAACACCGGGGAGCTGTTTTTT
CASSEPNTGELFF
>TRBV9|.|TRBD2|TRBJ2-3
TGTGCCAGCAGCGTAGTGCCAGCGGGGTTGGGAGATACGCAGTATTTT
CASSVVPAGLGDTQYF
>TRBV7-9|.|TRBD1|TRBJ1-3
TGTGCCAGCCGGCCCGGGACAGGGGCTGGAAACACCATATATTTT
CASRPGTGAGNTIYF
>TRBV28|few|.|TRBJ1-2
TGTGCCAGCACCCCCCAATTTGATGGCTACACCTTC
CASTPQFDGYTF
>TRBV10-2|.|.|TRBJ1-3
TGCGCCAGCAGTGAGACAGTCTCTGGAAACACCATATATTTT
CASSETVSGNTIYF
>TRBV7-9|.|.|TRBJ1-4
TGTGCCAGCAGCAGTGGCGGGGCAGCAACTAATGAAAAACTGTTTTTT
CASSSGGAATNEKLFF
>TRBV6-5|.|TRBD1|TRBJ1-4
TGTGCCAGCAGAGGCTCGGGACAGGGGAATGAAAAACTGTTTTTT
CASRGSGQGNEKLFF
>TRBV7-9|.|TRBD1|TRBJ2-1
TGTGCCAGCAGCTTCTTGGTCCCGGGACAGCCTTACAATGAGCAGTTCTTC
CASSFLVPGQPYNEQFF
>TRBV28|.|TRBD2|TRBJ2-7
TGTGCCAGCAGCCCCATGTCGGGAGGGAAGAGCTCCTACGAGCAGTACTTC
CASSPMSGGKSSYEQYF
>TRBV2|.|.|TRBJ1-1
TGTGCCAGCAGTGGACACGGCGTGAACACTGAAGCTTTCTTT
CASSGHGVNTEAFF
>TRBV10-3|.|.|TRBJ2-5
TGTGCCATCAGTGCCGGCCTCCGGGCGGAGACCCAGTACTTC
CAISAGLRAETQYF
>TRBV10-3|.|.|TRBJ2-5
TGTGCCATCAGTGAGAGGGCACTCCAAGAGACCCAGTACTTC
CAISERALQETQYF
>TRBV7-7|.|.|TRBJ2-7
TGTGCCAGCAGCTTAACGTCGAAGCCGGGAGCCGAGCAGTACTTC
CASSLTSKPGAEQYF
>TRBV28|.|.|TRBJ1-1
TGTGCCAGCAGCTTAAGGGAGACAATGAACACTGAAGCTTTCTTT
CASSLRETMNTEAFF
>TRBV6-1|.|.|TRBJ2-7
TGTGCCAGCAGTGGTGACAGCGGCTACGAGCAGTACTTC
CASSGDSGYEQYF
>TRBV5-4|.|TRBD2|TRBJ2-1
TGTGCCAGCAGCTTGAGTAGCGGGAGCCACAATGAGCAGTTCTTC
CASSLSSGSHNEQFF
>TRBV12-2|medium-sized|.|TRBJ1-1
TGTGCAAGTCGTCCCATTTGGGAGGACACTGAAGCTTTCTTT
CASRPIWEDTEAFF
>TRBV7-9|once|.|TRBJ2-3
TGTGCCAGCAGCTTAGTACGGTTGGGCACAGATACGCAGTATTTT
CASSLVRLGTDTQYF
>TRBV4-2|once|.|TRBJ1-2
TGTGCCAGCAGCCAAGATCCGAGTGGGAACTATGGCTACACCTTC
CASSQDPSGNYGYTF
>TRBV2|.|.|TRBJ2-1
TGTGCCAGCAGTTATGACAGGCCCCAGGCGAATGAGCAGTTCTTC
CASSYDRPQANEQFF
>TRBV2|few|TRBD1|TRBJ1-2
TGTGCCAGCAGCCGGGACAGGGGGGCAGGCGGCTACACCTTC
CASSRDRGAGGYTF
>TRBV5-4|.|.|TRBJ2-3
TGTGCCAGCAGCTCCAAGCTAGCATCAGATACGCAGTATTTT
CASSSKLASDTQYF
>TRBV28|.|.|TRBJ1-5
TGTGCCAGCAGTGGGGGACCGAGCGGCAATCAGCCCCAGCATTTT
CASSGGPSGNQPQHF
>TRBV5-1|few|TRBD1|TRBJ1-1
TGCGCCAGCAGCTTGCGAGGGGGCATGGGGAACACTGAAGCTTTCTTT
CASSLRGGMGNTEAFF
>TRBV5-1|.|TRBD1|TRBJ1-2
TGCGCCAGCAGCTTGGTGGACAGGGGGCCTGCCTATGGCTACACCTTC
CASSLVDRGPAYGYTF
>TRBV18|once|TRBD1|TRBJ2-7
TGTGCCAGCTCTCCTGTCTGGACAGGGGCCCCCTACGAGCAGTACTTC
CASSPVWTGAPYEQYF
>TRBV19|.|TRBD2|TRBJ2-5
TGTGCCAGTAGTGCGACAGTTAGCGGGGGGACCCAGTACTTC
CASSATVSGGTQYF
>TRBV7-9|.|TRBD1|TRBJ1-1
TGTGCCAGCAGTTGGGGCCAGGGGGACACTGAAGCTTTCTTT
CASSWGQGDTEAFF
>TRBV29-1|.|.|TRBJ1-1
TGCAGCGTTGAAGATTCCAGGGTGAACACTGAAGCTTTCTTT
CSVEDSRVNTEAFF
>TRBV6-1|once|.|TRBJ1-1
TGTGCCAGCAGTAGACGGGGCTCGGAAGCTTTCTTT
CASSRRGSEAFF
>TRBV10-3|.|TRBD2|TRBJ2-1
TGTGCCACGGCCGGGACTAGTTACGTGGGTGAGCAGTTCTTC
CATAGTSYVGEQFF
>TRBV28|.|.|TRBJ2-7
TGTGCCAGCAGTTTATCTTGGGGGAACGACGAGCAGTACTTC
CASSLSWGNDEQYF
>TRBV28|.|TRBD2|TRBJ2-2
TGTGCCAGCAGTTCCGGGACTACCACCGGGGAGCTGTTTTTT
CASSSGTTTGELFF
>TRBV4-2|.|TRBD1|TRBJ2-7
TGTGCCAGCAGCCGAATCCGGGACAGTCACACCTACGAGCAGTACTTC
CASSRIRDSHTYEQYF
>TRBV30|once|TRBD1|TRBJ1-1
TGTGCCTGGATCATGGACAGGGGGCGTACTGAAGCTTTCTTT
CAWIMDRGRTEAFF
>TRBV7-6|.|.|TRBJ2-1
TGTGCCAGCAGCAGGCTAGATATTCGAGAGGGTGAGCAGTTCTTC
CASSRLDIREGEQFF
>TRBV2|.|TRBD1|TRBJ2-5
TGTGCCAGCAGTGCGGAACAGGGGAAGACCCAGTACTTC
CASSAEQGKTQYF
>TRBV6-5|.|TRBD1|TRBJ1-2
TGTGCCAGCAGTTTAACCGGGACAGGGGTAGGCTACACCTTC
CASSLTGTGVGYTF
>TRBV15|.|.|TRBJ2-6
TGTGCCACCAGCAGCGGGTTCTCTGGGGCCAACGTCCTGACTTTC
CATSSGFSGANVLTF
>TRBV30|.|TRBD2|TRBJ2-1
TGTGCCTGGGGGACTAGCGGCTACAATGAGCAGTTCTTC
CAWGTSGYNEQFF
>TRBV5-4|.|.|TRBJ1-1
TGTGCCACCGAGCGCGGTCAGGGGCTTGAAGCTTTCTTT
CATERGQGLEAFF
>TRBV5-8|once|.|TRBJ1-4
TGTGCCAGCAGCTTACCTCTCTTAGAACGGGATGAAAAACTGTTTTTT
CASSLPLLERDEKLFF
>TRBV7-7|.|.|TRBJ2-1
TGTGCCAGCAGCTTAGGCTTAGCTGGCGATGAGCAGTTCTTC
CASSLGLAGDEQFF